This T cell receptor beta chain comes out of a study of blood T cell repertoires in COVID-19 (dated by TCRdb to 2018 to 2020). For context, the study as a whole: Samples covering the acute and convalescent phases of COVID-19 were provided by collaborators in the United States, Italy and Spain. Sample metadata almost always included a de-identified subject ID, COVID-19 status, age in years and sex. The samples were drawn from the first 160 participants of the ongoing ImmuneRACE study and from 1,254 subjects provided by 6 global collaborators. Where HLA class I and class II types were available, the types were taken from metadata supplied by the sample provider, not from assay-based typing. The repertoires were released in a freely available public database meant as a resource for research on the immune response to SARS-CoV-2. The dataset comprised deeply sampled blood TCRbeta repertoires from subjects exposed to, actively infected with, or recovered from COVID-19. The prospective study material was composed of cDNA or gDNA derived from T cells, B-cell-depleted T cells, or PBMCs.

Participants in the prospective study were aged 18 to 89 years, lived in over 20 United States geographic areas, and enrolled through a virtual design. In the prospective study, cohorts were assigned on the basis of participant-reported clinical history obtained from a screening survey and a study questionnaire. In the prospective study, mobile phlebotomists collected whole blood, serum and a nasopharyngeal or oropharyngeal swab from each participant. Prospective study participants could optionally give additional blood draws and questionnaires over an approximately 2-month period. Before DNA extraction, prospective study blood samples were shipped either frozen or at room temperature. This clone was detected a few times. The clone's antigen remains unknown. The record has no base qualities; no much larger clone is one base away. General findings and caveats noted by the study authors: Clinical and demographic metadata were provided uncurated, with the amount varying by source and participant.

TCRbeta CDR3 regions were amplified from genomic DNA using the immunoSEQ Assay, a bias-controlled multiplex PCR. Processing in the source paper ran as follows. Within the assay, amplification of reference gene primers was used to estimate how many nucleated cells each sample contained. To quantify the absolute abundance of each unique TCRbeta CDR3 rearrangement, sequence reads were collapsed and filtered. For each sample, productive Simpson clonality was calculated by taking the square root of Simpson's diversity index across productive rearrangements. Imported from immuneACCESS, the table was reduced by TCRdb to in-frame sequences with V and J called. These copies leave out some clones; in studies compared against another copy, an unresolved V gene accounts for under half, and the cause of the remainder is not known. V and J calls and clone size are as listed in that table; D and trimming were resolved from the DNA. Within this sample are approximately 210,000 clones, with about 84% of them counted one time only. The ten top clones hold about 4.3% of the sample.

The sequenced sample consisted of PBMCs or T cells enriched from blood (not recorded which). The TCR originated in a man younger than 45 with acute COVID-19.

CDR3 sequence: CASSVGQGTYEQYF. The DNA sequence is TGTGCCAGCAGCGTGGGACAGGGGACCTACGAGCAGTACTTC. The sequence is built from TRBV9 and TRBJ2-7; 10 nucleotides in the junction match TRBD1. Including cysteine and phenylalanine, the CDR3 has 14 amino acids. Solely the CDR3 DNA is kept, with 42 bases framed from the first base. Looking up the germline V gene yields CDR1 SGDLS and CDR2 YYNGEE. Trimming removed 2 bases from V and 2 bases from J; the gene matches leave 1 base unexplained.